Included here is one T cell receptor beta chain sequence, with context. Its cognate antigen is unknown. V was pared by 4 bases and J by 6 bases, with 12 bases between. This CDR3 is 13 amino acids long. Germline CDR1 reads LNHDA; CDR2 reads SQIVND (reference sequence). The data were obtained in a study of glioma-infiltrating T cells. Study-level results: Gliomas, especially low-grade, showed above-expected tissue-blood divergence; non-neoplastic patients showed below. Only very few CDR3 sequences appeared in both tissue and blood.

Using RNA template, CDR3s of TCR alpha and beta were amplified with iRepertoire arm-PCR. Tissue mRNA or PBMC total RNA, about 85-400 ng, went into one-step reverse transcription and amplification. A single record per CDR3 protein comes from TCRdb applying MiXCR to the multiplex PCR reads. This table has roughly 200,000 distinct CDR3 sequences, around 45% appearing once. The chain couples TRBV19 to TRBJ1-2, with a possible D match to TRBD1 (6 bases). This receptor was obtained from a human donor with low-grade glioma or glioblastoma, undergoing nonglioma brain surgery, or in good health (not recorded which). The specimen was glioma tissue, nonneoplastic brain tissue, or PBMCs (not recorded which). CDR3 nucleotide sequence: TGTGCCAGTAGTACCCGGGACAACCATGGCTACACCTTC. Its translation is CASSTRDNHGYTF.